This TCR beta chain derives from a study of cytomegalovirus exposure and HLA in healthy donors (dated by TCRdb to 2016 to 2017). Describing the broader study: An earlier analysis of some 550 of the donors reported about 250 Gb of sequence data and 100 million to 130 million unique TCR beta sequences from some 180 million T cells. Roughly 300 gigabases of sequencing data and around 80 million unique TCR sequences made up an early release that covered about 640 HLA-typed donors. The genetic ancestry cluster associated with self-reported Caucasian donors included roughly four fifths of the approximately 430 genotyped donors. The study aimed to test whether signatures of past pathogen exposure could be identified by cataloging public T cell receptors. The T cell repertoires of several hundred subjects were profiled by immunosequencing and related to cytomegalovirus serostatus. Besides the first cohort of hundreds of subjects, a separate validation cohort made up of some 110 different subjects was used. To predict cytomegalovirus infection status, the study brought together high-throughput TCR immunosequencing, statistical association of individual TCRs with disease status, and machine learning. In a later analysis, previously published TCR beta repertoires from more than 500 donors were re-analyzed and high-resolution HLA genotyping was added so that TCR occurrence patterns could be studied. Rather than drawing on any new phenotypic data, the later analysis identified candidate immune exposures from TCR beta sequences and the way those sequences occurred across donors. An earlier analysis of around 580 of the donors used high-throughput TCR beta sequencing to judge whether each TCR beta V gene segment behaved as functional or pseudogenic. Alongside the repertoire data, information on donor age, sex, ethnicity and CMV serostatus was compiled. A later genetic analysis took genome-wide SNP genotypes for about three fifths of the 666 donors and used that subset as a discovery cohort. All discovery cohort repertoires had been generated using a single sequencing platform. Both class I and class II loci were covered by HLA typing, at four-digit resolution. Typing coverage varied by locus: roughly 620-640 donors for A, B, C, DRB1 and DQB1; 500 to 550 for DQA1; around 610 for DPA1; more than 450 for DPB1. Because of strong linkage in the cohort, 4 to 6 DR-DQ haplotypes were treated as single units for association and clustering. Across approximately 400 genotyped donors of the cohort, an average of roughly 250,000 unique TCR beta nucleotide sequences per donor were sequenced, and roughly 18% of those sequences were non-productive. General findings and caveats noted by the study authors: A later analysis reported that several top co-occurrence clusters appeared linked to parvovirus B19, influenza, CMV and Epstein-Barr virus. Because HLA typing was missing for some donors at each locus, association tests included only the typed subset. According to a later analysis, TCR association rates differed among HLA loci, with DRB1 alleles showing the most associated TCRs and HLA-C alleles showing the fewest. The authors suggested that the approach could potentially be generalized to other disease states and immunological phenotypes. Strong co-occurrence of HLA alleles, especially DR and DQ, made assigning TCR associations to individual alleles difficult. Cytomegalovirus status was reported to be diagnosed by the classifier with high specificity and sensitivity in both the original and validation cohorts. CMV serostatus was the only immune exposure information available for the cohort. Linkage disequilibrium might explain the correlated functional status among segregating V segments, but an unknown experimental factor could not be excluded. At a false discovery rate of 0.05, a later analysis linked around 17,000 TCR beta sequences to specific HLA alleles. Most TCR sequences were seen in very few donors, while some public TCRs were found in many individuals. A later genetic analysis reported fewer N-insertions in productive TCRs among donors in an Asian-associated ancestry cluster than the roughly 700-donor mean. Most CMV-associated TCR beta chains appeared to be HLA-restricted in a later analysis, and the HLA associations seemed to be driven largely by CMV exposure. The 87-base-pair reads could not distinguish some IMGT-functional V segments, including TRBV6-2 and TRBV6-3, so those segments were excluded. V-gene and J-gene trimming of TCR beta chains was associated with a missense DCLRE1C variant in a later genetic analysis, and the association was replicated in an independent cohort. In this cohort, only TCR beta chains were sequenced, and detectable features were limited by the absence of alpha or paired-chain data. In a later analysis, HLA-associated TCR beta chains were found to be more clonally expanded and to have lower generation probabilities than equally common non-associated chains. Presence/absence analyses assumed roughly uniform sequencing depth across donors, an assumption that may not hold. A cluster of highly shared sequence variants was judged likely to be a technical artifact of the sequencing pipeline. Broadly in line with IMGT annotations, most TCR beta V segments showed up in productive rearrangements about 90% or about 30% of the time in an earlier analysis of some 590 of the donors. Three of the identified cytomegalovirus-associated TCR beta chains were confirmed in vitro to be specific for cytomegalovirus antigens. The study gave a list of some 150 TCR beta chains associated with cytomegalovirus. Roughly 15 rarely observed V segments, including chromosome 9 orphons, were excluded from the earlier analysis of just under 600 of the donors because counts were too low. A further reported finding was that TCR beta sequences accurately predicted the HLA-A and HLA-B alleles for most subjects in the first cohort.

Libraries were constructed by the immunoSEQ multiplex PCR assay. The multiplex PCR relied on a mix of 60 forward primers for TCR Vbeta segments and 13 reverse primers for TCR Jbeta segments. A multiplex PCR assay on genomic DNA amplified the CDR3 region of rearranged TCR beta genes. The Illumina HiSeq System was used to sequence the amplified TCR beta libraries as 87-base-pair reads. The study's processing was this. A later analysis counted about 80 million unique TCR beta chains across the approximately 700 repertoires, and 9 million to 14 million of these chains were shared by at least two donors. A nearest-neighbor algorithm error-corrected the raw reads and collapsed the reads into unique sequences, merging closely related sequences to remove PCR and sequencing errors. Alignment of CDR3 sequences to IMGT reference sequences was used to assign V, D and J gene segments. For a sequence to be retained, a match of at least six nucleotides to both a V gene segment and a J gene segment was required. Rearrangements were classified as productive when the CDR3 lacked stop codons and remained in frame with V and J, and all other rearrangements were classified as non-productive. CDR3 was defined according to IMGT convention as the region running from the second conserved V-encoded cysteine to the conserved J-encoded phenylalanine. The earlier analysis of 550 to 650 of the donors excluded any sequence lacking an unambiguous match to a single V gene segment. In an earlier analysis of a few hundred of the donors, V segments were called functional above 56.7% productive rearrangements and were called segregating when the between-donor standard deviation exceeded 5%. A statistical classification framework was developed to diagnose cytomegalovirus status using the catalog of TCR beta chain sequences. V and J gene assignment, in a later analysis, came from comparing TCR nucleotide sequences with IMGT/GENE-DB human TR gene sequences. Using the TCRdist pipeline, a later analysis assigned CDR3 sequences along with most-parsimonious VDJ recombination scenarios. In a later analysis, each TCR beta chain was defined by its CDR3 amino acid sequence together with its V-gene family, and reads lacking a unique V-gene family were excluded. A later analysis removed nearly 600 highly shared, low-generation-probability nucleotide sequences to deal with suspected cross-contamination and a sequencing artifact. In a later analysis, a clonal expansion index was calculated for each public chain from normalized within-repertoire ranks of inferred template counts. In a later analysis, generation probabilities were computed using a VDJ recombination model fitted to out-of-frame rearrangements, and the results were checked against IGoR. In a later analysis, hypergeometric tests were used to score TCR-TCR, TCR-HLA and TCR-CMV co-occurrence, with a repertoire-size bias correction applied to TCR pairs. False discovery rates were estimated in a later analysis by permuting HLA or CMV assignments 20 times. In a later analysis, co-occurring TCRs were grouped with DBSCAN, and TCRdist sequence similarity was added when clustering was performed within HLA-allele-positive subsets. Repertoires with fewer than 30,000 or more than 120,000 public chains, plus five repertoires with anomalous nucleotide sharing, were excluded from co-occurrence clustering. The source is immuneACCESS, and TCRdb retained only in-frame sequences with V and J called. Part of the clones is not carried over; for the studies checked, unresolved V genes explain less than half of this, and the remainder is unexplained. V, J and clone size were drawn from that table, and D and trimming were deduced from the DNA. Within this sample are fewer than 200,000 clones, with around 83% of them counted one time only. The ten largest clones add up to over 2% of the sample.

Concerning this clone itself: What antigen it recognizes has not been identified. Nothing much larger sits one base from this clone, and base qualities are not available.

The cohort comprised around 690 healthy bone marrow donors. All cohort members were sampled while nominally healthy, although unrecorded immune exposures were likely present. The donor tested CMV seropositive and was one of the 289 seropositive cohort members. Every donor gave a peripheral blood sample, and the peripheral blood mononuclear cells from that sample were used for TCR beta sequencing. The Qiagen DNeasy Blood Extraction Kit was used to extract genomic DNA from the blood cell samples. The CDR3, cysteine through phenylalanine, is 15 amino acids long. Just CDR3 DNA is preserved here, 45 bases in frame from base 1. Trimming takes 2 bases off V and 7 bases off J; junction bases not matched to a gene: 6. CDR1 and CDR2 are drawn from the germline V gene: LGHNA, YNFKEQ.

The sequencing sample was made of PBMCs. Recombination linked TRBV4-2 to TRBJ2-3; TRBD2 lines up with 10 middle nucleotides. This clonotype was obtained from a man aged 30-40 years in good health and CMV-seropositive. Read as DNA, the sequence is TGTGCCAGCAGCCAAACTACTAGCGGGACACATACGCAGTATTTT. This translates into CASSQTTSGTHTQYF.